The T cell receptor (beta chain) under discussion was sequenced for a study of blood T cells in healthy people across ages. Study-wide results and limits: With age, beta diversity per million T cells declined roughly linearly, significantly by over 35.

Then a second PCR, running roughly 6 to 11 cycles, was carried out with a sample-barcoded 5' primer and a J-beta primer mix. MiXCR, applied by TCRdb to the 5' RACE reads, yields one record per CDR3 protein. There are 1,800,000 or so distinct CDR3 sequences in the sample; 30% to 40% occur only once, and approximately 22% lies in the top ten. Comment on this clonotype: As yet, its antigen is unknown.

This clonotype originated in a human donor in good health. The sequenced material came from blood.

CDR3 nucleotide sequence: TGTGCCATCAGCCGTTCCGGGACGCTAAGCCGGGGCATTCAGTACTTC. It is translated as CAISRSGTLSRGIQYF. The chain couples TRBV10-3 to TRBJ2-7; D might be TRBD1 or TRBD2, each matching 5 bases. The end of the DNA fits TRBJ2-4 better, so the J call may be wrong. CDR1 and CDR2 (germline): ENHRY, SYGVKD. There are 16 residues in the CDR3.